Listed below are T cell receptor beta chains from one sample, sequenced in a study of control samples from healthy donors and cancer patients. TCRdb's table, derived via immunoSEQ multiplex PCR, lists solely in-frame clones and lacks some. The sample carries about 160,000 clones, 93% recorded once. The sequenced material came from blood. The receptors come from a man aged 18 to 29 in good health. CDR3s include the opening cysteine and the closing phenylalanine or tryptophan. Fields, in order: CDR3 protein, CDR3 DNA, D gene, J gene, clone size, V gene. A D gene is named only where the DNA matches it firmly. Clone size is given for some rows only: seen once, a few or many times, or a class if the clone is expanded.

CASSQLAGGADTQYF TGTGCCAGCAGCCAACTAGCGGGGGGGGCAGATACGCAGTATTTT TRBD2 TRBJ2-3 . TRBV7-9
CASSSVSGRSLYEQYF TGTGCCAGCAGCTCCGTTAGCGGGAGGTCCCTCTACGAGCAGTACTTC TRBD2 TRBJ2-7 . TRBV7-9
CASTLTPGTSQEAFF TGTGCCAGTACCCTTACACCCGGGACTTCACAGGAAGCTTTCTTT . TRBJ1-1 . TRBV19
CASSQLRLAATQETQYF TGTGCCAGCAGCCAATTGAGACTAGCGGCCACCCAAGAGACCCAGTACTTC TRBD2 TRBJ2-5 . TRBV3-1/TRBV3-2
CASSSQIGRNTGELFF TGTGCCAGCAGCTCCCAGATCGGCAGGAACACCGGGGAGCTGTTTTTT . TRBJ2-2 once TRBV9
CASSQDPGEYNSPLHF TGCGCCAGCAGCCAAGATCCAGGGGAATATAATTCACCCCTCCACTTT . TRBJ1-6 . TRBV4-1
CASSSPTDPNYGYTF TGTGCCAGCAGTTCCCCGACAGATCCTAACTATGGCTACACCTTC . TRBJ1-2 . TRBV28
CSVVLGGRETQYF TGCAGCGTTGTCTTGGGGGGGCGAGAGACCCAGTACTTC . TRBJ2-5 . TRBV29-1
CASSLNRPGETQYF TGTGCCAGCAGCTTAAATCGTCCAGGCGAGACCCAGTACTTC . TRBJ2-5 once TRBV7-6
CASGLGNTIYF TGTGCCAGCGGCCTAGGAAACACCATATATTTT . TRBJ1-3 . TRBV6-2/TRBV6-3
CAISERGSNQPQHF TGTGCCATCAGTGAGCGGGGGTCCAATCAGCCCCAGCATTTT . TRBJ1-5 . TRBV10-3
CASSSGRATANTGELFF TGTGCCAGCAGTAGCGGGAGGGCCACCGCGAACACCGGGGAGCTGTTTTTT TRBD2 TRBJ2-2 once TRBV7-2
CASSFTRLAPIPNEQFF TGTGCCAGCAGCTTTACCAGACTAGCGCCCATCCCCAATGAGCAGTTCTTC TRBD2 TRBJ2-1 . TRBV7-2
CASSIGGQGGQPQHF TGTGCCAGTAGTATAGGGGGACAGGGTGGTCAGCCCCAGCATTTT TRBD1 TRBJ1-5 . TRBV19
CASSQASTDDNEQFF TGCGCCAGCAGCCAAGCCTCTACAGACGACAATGAGCAGTTCTTC . TRBJ2-1 . TRBV4-3
CASSSLTYNTIYF TGTGCCAGCAGTTCGCTAACGTACAACACCATATATTTT . TRBJ1-3 . TRBV6-5
CASSDSGNRNYGYTF TGTGCCAGCAGTGACTCAGGGAACAGGAACTATGGCTACACCTTC . TRBJ1-2 . TRBV6-4
CAWSVLGLALPGELFF TGTGCCTGGAGTGTGTTAGGGCTAGCGCTACCCGGGGAGCTGTTTTTT . TRBJ2-2 . TRBV30
CSVPRNEKLFF TGCAGCGTTCCACGTAATGAAAAACTGTTTTTT . TRBJ1-4 . TRBV29-1
CASSQLIPNEQFF TGTGCCAGCAGTCAACTTATACCTAATGAGCAGTTCTTC . TRBJ2-1 . TRBV27
CASSDLRVANEQFF TGTGCCAGCAGTGACTTGAGAGTAGCTAATGAGCAGTTCTTC . TRBJ2-1 . TRBV2
CASSQNSSPVLIRAEYF TGCGCCAGCAGCCAAAATTCATCCCCGGTCCTAATACGAGCGGAGTACTTC . TRBJ2-7 . TRBV4-3
CASSFPGGLEQFF TGTGCCAGCAGCTTCCCCGGGGGGCTTGAGCAGTTCTTC . TRBJ2-1 . TRBV7-9
CATAKGVGPNQPQHF TGTGCCACCGCCAAGGGAGTGGGCCCCAATCAGCCCCAGCATTTT . TRBJ1-5 . TRBV15
CASMGQGTGELFF TGTGCCTCCATGGGACAGGGTACCGGGGAGCTGTTTTTT TRBD1 TRBJ2-2 once TRBV28
CASSTDRQNTEAFF TGTGCCAGCAGCACCGACAGACAGAACACTGAAGCTTTCTTT . TRBJ1-1 . TRBV7-9
CASSQVTSGSKDDEQFF TGTGCCAGCAGCCAAGTAACTAGCGGGAGCAAGGATGATGAGCAGTTCTTC TRBD2 TRBJ2-1 . TRBV3-1/TRBV3-2
CASSQDSQRRNSPLHF TGTGCCAGCAGCCAAGATTCCCAGAGACGGAATTCACCCCTCCACTTT . TRBJ1-6 . TRBV3-1/TRBV3-2
CATRPRLAGLNEQFF TGTGCCACCCGACCTAGACTAGCGGGGCTCAATGAGCAGTTCTTC TRBD2 TRBJ2-1 . TRBV19
CASSARDRVSSYEQYF TGTGCCAGCAGCGCCCGAGACAGGGTGTCCAGCTACGAGCAGTACTTC TRBD1 TRBJ2-7 . TRBV13
CASSYQGGPGELFF TGCGCCAGCAGCTACCAAGGCGGCCCCGGGGAGCTGTTTTTT . TRBJ2-2 once TRBV5-1
CASSTGLFTDTQYF TGTGCCAGTAGTACGGGACTTTTCACAGATACGCAGTATTTT . TRBJ2-3 . TRBV19
CASSQDGTGSEKLFF TGTGCCAGCAGCCAAGATGGGACAGGGAGTGAAAAACTGTTTTTT TRBD1 TRBJ1-4 . TRBV4-2
CAISELADNSPLHF TGTGCCATCAGTGAGTTGGCGGATAATTCACCCCTCCACTTT . TRBJ1-6 few TRBV10-3
CASSQTDAYTF TGTGCCAGCAGCCAAACAGACGCCTACACCTTC . TRBJ1-2 few TRBV5-6
CASSNTGELFF TGTGCCAGCAGTAACACCGGGGAGCTGTTTTTT . TRBJ2-2 few TRBV28
CASSQIRTRGNSPLHF TGTGCCAGCAGCCAGATCCGGACCAGGGGGAATTCACCCCTCCACTTT TRBD1 TRBJ1-6 . TRBV4-2
CASSQDAGTSQPQHF TGCGCCAGCAGCCAAGACGCGGGGACGAGTCAGCCCCAGCATTTT . TRBJ1-5 . TRBV4-1
CSVVLTPHGYTF TGCAGCGTTGTATTAACGCCCCATGGCTACACCTTC . TRBJ1-2 . TRBV29-1
CASRRDSEYYGYTF TGTGCCAGTCGCCGGGACAGCGAGTACTATGGCTACACCTTC TRBD1 TRBJ1-2 . TRBV19
CASSLGLGVSYEQYF TGTGCCAGCAGCTTAGGCCTGGGGGTCTCCTACGAGCAGTACTTC . TRBJ2-7 . TRBV13
CASRRANVAAFF TGTGCCAGCCGCCGGGCCAACGTTGCAGCTTTCTTT . TRBJ1-1 . TRBV2
CASSYSRGQRTDTQYF TGTGCCAGCAGTTACTCGCGGGGACAGCGCACAGATACGCAGTATTTT . TRBJ2-3 . TRBV6-5
CASSPPQGYTEAFF TGTGCCAGCAGCCCGCCGCAGGGGTACACTGAAGCTTTCTTT . TRBJ1-1 . TRBV6-2/TRBV6-3
CASKDGRGPNTEAFF TGTGCCAGCAAGGACGGAAGAGGGCCGAACACTGAAGCTTTCTTT . TRBJ1-1 . TRBV6-5
CASTDNPVDTQYF TGTGCCAGCACAGACAACCCAGTGGATACGCAGTATTTT . TRBJ2-3 . TRBV6-5